This T cell receptor beta chain comes out of a study of T cell clonotyping in hematopoietic cell transplantation. Regarding the study as a whole: CD4 and CD8 repertoire contributions could not be separated without sorting.

The method was immunoSEQ multiplex PCR; TCRdb's version includes in-frame clones alone and lacks a portion of them. Of 15,000 or so clones in the sample, roughly 90% were seen once. This CDR3 is 16 amino acids long. The V end lost 7 bases, the J end lost 3 bases, and 18 bases lay between the germline ends. Germline V lookup: CDR1 SGHAT, CDR2 FQNNGV. In regard to this clone: The antigen is unknown.

The TCR comes from a man aged 45-65 years in good health. Some clones in this sample may be carry-over from other donors' samples. Specimen: peripheral blood mononuclear cells. This chain links TRBV11-2 with TRBJ2-2; no definite D call. CDR3: CASNPMGYPDTGELFF. CDR3 bases: TGTGCCAGCAACCCCATGGGGTATCCAGACACCGGGGAGCTGTTTTTT.